Below are 5 T cell receptor beta chains sequenced from a single sample in a study of early T cells in non-severe SARS-CoV-2 infection. TCRdb reprocessed the 5' RACE reads via MiXCR and lists one record per CDR3 protein. The sample lists tens of thousands of distinct CDR3 sequences; roughly 12% were seen once. The source material was whole blood. The origin of the receptors is an adult who was a healthcare worker with PCR-confirmed SARS-CoV-2 infection or an uninfected control (not recorded which).

This clonotype was seen at least ten times. The genes are TRBV12-3 or TRBV12-4 and TRBJ2-7, with 12 bases fitting TRBD2. Trimming cost V 5 bases and J 5 bases; bases outside gene matches: 7. The CDR3 is 15 residues long. The CDR3: CASSRTSGKSHEQYF. CDR3 bases: TGTGCCAGCAGTCGGACTAGCGGGAAGTCCCACGAGCAGTACTTC.

This clonotype was seen only a few times. The chain uses TRBV7-8 and TRBJ2-1; no definite D call. Germline CDR1 is SGHVS and CDR2 is FQNEAQ. CDR3 length: 16 residues. The V end was cut by 5 bases, the J end by 0 bases, with 14 bases between. For the CDR3, the DNA is TGTGCCAGCAGCGCCAAGATCCAGAGCTCCTACAATGAGCAGTTCTTC. Translated, it gives CASSAKIQSSYNEQFF.

At least ten counts were recorded for this clonotype. The rearrangement joins TRBV11-2 to TRBJ2-7; TRBD1 might be the D (6 bases). The germline V and J ends were trimmed by 3 bases and 2 bases, with 14 bases remaining between them. Germline loops: CDR1 SGHAT, CDR2 FQNNGV. This CDR3 region has 15 residues. Here the CDR3 reads CASSLQRTDAYEQYF. DNA of the CDR3: TGTGCCAGCAGCTTGCAACGGACAGACGCCTACGAGCAGTACTTC.

This clonotype was observed many times. The chain employs TRBV7-2 and TRBJ2-2; 9 bases agree with TRBD2. Germline assignment: CDR1 SGHTA and CDR2 FQGNSA. V shed 3 bases, J shed 5 bases, and the junction held 4 bases outside the gene matches. The CDR3 length is 15 residues. The DNA of the CDR3 is TGTGCCAGCAGCTTGGCGGGAGGGTTGACCGGGGAGCTGTTTTTT. It codes for CASSLAGGLTGELFF.

The table lists this clonotype with many counts. The genes are TRBV21-1 and TRBJ1-2; the table gives TRBD1 as D, unverified against the DNA. TRBV21-1 is a pseudogene segment. The CDR3 has 15 residues. CDR3 nucleotide sequence: TGTGCCAGCAGCAACGGACAGGGGAACCCCTATGGCTACACCTTC. Residues: CASSNGQGNPYGYTF.